Detailed here is one TCR beta chain. Cohort 3 donors counted as recovered after two negative PCRs, clearance, or resolved symptoms. The germline V gene has CDR1 SGHRS and CDR2 YFSETQ. There are 15 residues in the CDR3. After removal of 4 bases from V and 7 bases from J, the junction contained 10 bases not matched to a gene. This record comes from a study of blood T cell repertoires in COVID-19. As for the study in general: T cells, B-cell-depleted T cells, or PBMCs provided the cDNA or gDNA that served as material.

Repertoires were generated with immunoSEQ multiplex PCR, while TCRdb's copy carries only in-frame clones and drops some. The repertoire holds about 280,000 clones, with roughly 90% as singletons. The sequence was collected from a woman aged 60 to 75 who had recovered from COVID-19. The sequenced material came from PBMCs or T cells enriched from blood (not recorded which). The chain recombines TRBV5-1 with TRBJ2-1; TRBD2 matches 8 bases. CDR3 loop: CASSVGRGARNEQFF. As DNA, the CDR3 is TGCGCCAGCAGCGTTGGGCGGGGGGCGCGGAATGAGCAGTTCTTC.